This note documents a single T cell receptor (beta chain) sequence. CDR3 length: 12 residues. V was clipped by 2 bases and J by 7 bases, with 9 bases between them. Germline V gene sequence: CDR1 SGHAT, CDR2 FQNNGV. The sample comes from a study of T cells after somatic rescue of genetic block. Data came from immunoSEQ multiplex PCR; TCRdb stores just in-frame clones and leaves some out. The sample holds about 67,000 clones, under 95% seen once. What was sequenced was peripheral blood mononuclear cells (PBMCs). The clonotype originates from a man aged 35 to 55. The J gene is TRBJ2-7, the V gene TRBV11-2; D is uncertain. The CDR3 DNA follows: TGTGCCAGCAGCTTAATCACGTCTGAGCAGTACTTC. Its translation is CASSLITSEQYF.